The subject of this entry is one TCR beta chain. The antigen remains unidentified. Produced via immunoSEQ multiplex PCR; TCRdb's table is partial and in-frame only. The data contain some 97,000 clones, about 90% of them seen just once; the ten biggest clones take up more than 0.75%. These data originate in a study of graft-versus-host responses after intestinal transplantation. J was trimmed by 3 bases and V by 0 bases; bases with no gene match: 2. Germline-derived CDR1 and CDR2 are SGHDT and YYEEEE. The CDR3 runs to 16 residues. This sequence joins TRBV5-6 and TRBJ1-4; the match to TRBD1 covers 10 bases. Specimen: unstimulated CD4+ T cells sorted from spleen or lymph node cells, collected before transplant. The sequence was obtained from a human donor who was the organ donor for an intestinal transplant. CDR3 loop: CASSLAGTGANEKLFF. Written as DNA, the CDR3 is TGTGCCAGCAGCTTGGCGGGGACAGGGGCTAATGAAAAACTGTTTTTT.